This T cell receptor beta chain was recovered during a study of shared T cell receptors in the human thymus. Data came from immunoSEQ multiplex PCR; TCRdb stores just in-frame clones and leaves some out. The sample consists of about 710,000 clones, more than 75% of them appearing once. This CDR3 spans 14 amino acids. CDR1 and CDR2 (germline): SGHDN, FVKESK. Unmatched junction bases numbered 5, after V lost 4 bases and J lost 7 bases. The same sample was also studied in work on human thymus T cells. Per that paper: It was from resections taken during corrective heart surgery that the thymus tissue came. Within thymic and blood repertoires, V and J gene usage appeared to be biased. Related studies noted strongly shared thymic repertoires across unrelated people.

V gene TRBV14 combines with J gene TRBJ2-2; 8 bases match TRBD1. The receptor was isolated from a boy younger than two with a congenital heart defect. What was sequenced was thymocytes. CDR3 nucleotide sequence: TGTGCCAGCAGCCGGGACAGGCAGATCGGGGAGCTGTTTTTT. This translates into CASSRDRQIGELFF.